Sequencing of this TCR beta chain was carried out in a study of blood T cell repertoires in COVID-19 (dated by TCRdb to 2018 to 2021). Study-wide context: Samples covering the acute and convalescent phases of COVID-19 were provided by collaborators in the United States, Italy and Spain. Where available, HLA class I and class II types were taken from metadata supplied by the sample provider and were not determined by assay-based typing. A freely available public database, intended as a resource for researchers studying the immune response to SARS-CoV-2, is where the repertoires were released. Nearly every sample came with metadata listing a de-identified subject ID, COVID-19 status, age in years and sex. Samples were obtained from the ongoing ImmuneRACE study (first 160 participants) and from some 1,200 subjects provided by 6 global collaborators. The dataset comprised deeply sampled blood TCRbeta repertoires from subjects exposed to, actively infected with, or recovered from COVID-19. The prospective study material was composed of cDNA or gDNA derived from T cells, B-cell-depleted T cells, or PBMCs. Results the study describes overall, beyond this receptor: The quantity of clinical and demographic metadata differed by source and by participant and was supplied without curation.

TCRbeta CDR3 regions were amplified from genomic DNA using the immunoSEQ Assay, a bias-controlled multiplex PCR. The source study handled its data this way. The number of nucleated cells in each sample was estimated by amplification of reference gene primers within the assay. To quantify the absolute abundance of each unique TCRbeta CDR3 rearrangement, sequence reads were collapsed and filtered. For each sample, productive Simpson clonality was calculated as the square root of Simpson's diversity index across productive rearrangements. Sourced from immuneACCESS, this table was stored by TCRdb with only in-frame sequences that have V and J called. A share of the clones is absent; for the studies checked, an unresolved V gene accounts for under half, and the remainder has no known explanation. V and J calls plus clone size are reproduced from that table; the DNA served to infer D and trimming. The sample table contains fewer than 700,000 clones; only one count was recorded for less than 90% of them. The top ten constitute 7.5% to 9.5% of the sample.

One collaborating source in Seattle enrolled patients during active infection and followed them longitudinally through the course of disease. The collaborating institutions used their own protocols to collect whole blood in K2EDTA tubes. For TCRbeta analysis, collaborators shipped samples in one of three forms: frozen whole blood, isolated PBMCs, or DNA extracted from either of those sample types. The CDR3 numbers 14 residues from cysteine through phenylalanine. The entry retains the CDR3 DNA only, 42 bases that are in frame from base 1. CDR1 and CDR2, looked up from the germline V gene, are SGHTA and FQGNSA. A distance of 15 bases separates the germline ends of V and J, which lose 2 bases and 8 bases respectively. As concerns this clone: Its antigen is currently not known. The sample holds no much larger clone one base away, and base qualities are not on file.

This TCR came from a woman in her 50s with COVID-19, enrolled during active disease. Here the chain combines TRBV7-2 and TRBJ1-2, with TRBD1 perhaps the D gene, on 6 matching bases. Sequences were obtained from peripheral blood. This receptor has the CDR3 CASSLRRGLGGYTF. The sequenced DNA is TGTGCCAGCAGCTTAAGAAGGGGGTTGGGCGGCTACACCTTC.